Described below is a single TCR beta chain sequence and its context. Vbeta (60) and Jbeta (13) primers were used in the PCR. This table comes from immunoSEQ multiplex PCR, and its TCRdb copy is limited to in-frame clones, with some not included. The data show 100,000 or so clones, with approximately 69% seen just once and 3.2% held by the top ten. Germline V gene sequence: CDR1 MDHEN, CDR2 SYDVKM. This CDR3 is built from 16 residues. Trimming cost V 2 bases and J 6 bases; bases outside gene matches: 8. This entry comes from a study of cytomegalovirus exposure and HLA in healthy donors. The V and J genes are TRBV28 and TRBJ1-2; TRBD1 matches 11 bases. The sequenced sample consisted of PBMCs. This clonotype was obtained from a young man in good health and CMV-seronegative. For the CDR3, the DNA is TGTGCCAGCAGTTTAATAGGACAGGGGGCTATGGATGGCTACACCTTC. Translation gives CASSLIGQGAMDGYTF.